This TCR beta chain was sequenced in a study of vaccination effects on CD4 cells after COVID-19. Across the whole study: After over 1.5 million PBMC were placed in each well, they were cultured with around 10 IU/ml IL-2 and roughly 10 ug/ml peptides.

General study results and limits: Vaccine- and infection-induced clones showed marked clonal contraction late following vaccination.

Cultured cells yielded isolated CD4+ T cells after 10 days. The vaccine recipients had no prior SARS-CoV-2 infection, with negative nucleocapsid antibodies. Cultures had half their medium replaced with IL-2 medium on days 3 and 7. Concerning this clone itself: No antigen is known for it.

Assay: immunoSEQ multiplex PCR; the TCRdb copy retains only in-frame clones and omits some. The sample carries around 26,000 clones, 73% recorded once. CDR3 size: 14 residues. The germline CDR1 and CDR2 sequences are SGHTA and FQGNSA. V lost 4 bases and J lost 4, with 13 bases in between. The rearrangement uses TRBV7-2 and TRBJ1-2; weak D call: TRBD1 (6 bases). The receptor was derived from a human donor who received a COVID-19 vaccine. The source was CD4+ T cells from PBMCs cultured without peptide, collected before COVID-19 vaccination. In DNA, the CDR3 is TGTGCCAGCAGCTCCAGTGGGGGGCTCTATGGCTACACCTTC. It specifies CASSSSGGLYGYTF. The complete variable domain, with remaining parts taken from reference TRBV7-2 and TRBJ1-2, reads GAGVSQSPSNKVTEKGKDVELRCDPISGHTALYWYRQSLGQGLEFLIYFQGNSAPDKSGLPSDRFSAERTGGSVSTLTIQRTQQEDSAVYLCASSSSGGLYGYTFGSGTRLTVV.